The sequence of this TCR beta chain was determined in a study of patients and donors after allogeneic stem cell transplantation. The CDR3 is 16 amino acids. V was pared by 1 base and J by 6 bases, with 8 bases of the junction left unmatched. Germline V CDR1 and CDR2: KGHSH, LQKENI. TCRdb fed the RT-PCR reads into MiXCR, producing one record per CDR3 protein. The sample has about a million distinct CDR3 sequences, roughly 18% seen once. This clonotype was recorded a few times. The receptor's source is a human donor who was either an allogeneic HSCT recipient or a stem cell or donor lymphocyte infusion donor (not recorded which). It is not recorded whose cells these are; they may come from a transplant donor. The chain has TRBV18 and TRBJ2-1, with 8 bases matching TRBD2. The specimen sequenced was blood, either unsorted or a sorted T cell fraction (not recorded which). The CDR3 loop reads CASSPLRGLAANEQFF. The CDR3 coding sequence is TGTGCCAGCTCACCACTCCGCGGACTAGCCGCCAATGAGCAGTTCTTC.